This T cell receptor (beta chain) was captured by sequencing in a study of blood T cells in healthy people across ages. As regards this clonotype: The junction departs from the called germline gene at one end, perhaps through a read error.

For the second PCR, which ran for roughly 6 to 12 cycles, a sample-barcoded 5' primer and a J-beta primer mix were used. Using its own MiXCR run on the 5' RACE reads, TCRdb lists one record per CDR3 protein. Of roughly 1.5 million distinct CDR3 sequences in the sample, less than 45% are singletons; the top ten hold about 4%. Sequenced input: blood. The sequence came from a woman between 18 and 29 years old in good health.

The CDR3 protein is CASRSHSRTATNYGYIF. For the CDR3, the DNA is TGTGCCAGCAGATCACACTCTCGGACAGCTACAAACTATGGCTACATCTTC. The J gene is TRBJ1-2, the V gene TRBV6-1, with a possible D match to TRBD1 (6 bases). Germline lookup yields CDR1 MNHNS and CDR2 SASEGT. The CDR3 sequence is 17 residues long.